These 29 T cell receptor beta chains share one sample of origin, sequenced in a study of beta chain features in type 1 diabetes (dated by TCRdb to the late 2010s). Library preparation used the immunoSEQ multiplex PCR assay. All of the isolated RNA was reverse transcribed with the High Capacity cDNA Reverse Transcription Kit, so expressed TCRB transcripts were sequenced. The table was pulled from immuneACCESS by TCRdb, which kept in-frame rearrangements only. Such tables lose some clones; where checked, under half of the loss comes from unresolved V genes, and the rest has no known cause. The sample yields 330,000 or so clones; about 19% were counted once. The ten largest make up 0.044% of the sample. Sequenced: naive CD4+ T cells from blood. Sample cell subset or site, as interpreted from the label and publication: true naive CD4+ T cells. The receptors were gathered from a woman under 30 in good health.

The chain employs TRBV5-6 and TRBJ2-3; D not certain. Germline lookup yields CDR1 SGHDT and CDR2 YYEEEE. The CDR3 contains 15 residues. The V end lost 4 bases, the J end lost 2 bases, and 14 bases lay between the germline ends. In DNA, the CDR3 is TGTGCCAGCAGCCAACCCCGGAGCCTCACAGATACGCAGTATTTT. Amino acids: CASSQPRSLTDTQYF.

This clone has just a few counts. The rearrangement joins TRBV7-2 to TRBJ2-1, with D maybe TRBD2 (5 bases). Germline CDR1 is SGHTA and CDR2 is FQGNSA. The length of the CDR3 is 15 residues. V shed 6 bases and J shed 2 bases, with 14 bases lying between them. In DNA, the CDR3 is TGTGCCAGCAGATCTAGGAGGAGCGCCTACAATGAGCAGTTCTTC. This translates into CASRSRRSAYNEQFF.

The J gene is TRBJ2-7, the V gene TRBV6-6; 8 bases fit TRBD1. The CDR3 runs to 14 residues. CDR1 MNHNY and CDR2 SVGAGI come from the germline V gene (reference sequence). The V segment lost 4 bases and the J segment 0 bases; nucleotides outside the gene matches: 2. This CDR3 is CASSSGTGSYEQYF. Here the CDR3 DNA reads TGTGCCAGCAGTTCCGGGACAGGCTCCTACGAGCAGTACTTC.

This clone was detected only a few times. V usage is TRBV5-4 and J usage is TRBJ2-1; 14 nucleotides align to TRBD2. V lost 10 bases to trimming and J lost 9 bases; unmatched junction nucleotides: 9. The germline gives CDR1 SGHNT, CDR2 YYREEE (reference sequence). The length of the CDR3 is 14 residues. This CDR3 is CAGSGTSGRSEQFF. CDR3 nucleotide sequence: TGTGCCGGATCCGGGACTAGCGGGAGAAGTGAGCAGTTCTTC.

This clone was seen a handful of times. The chain links TRBV30 to TRBJ1-1; D remains ambiguous. The germline V gene encodes CDR1 GTSNPN and CDR2 SVGIG (reference sequence). The CDR3 sequence is 13 residues long. Trimming cost V 2 bases and J 3 bases, with 10 bases left between them. The CDR3 region is CAWSNRRDTEAFF. The CDR3 DNA is TGTGCCTGGAGTAATCGTCGTGACACTGAAGCTTTCTTT.

The chain combines TRBV9 with TRBJ1-2, with 9 bases identical to TRBD1. There are 16 residues in the CDR3. From germline, CDR1 is SGDLS and CDR2 YYNGEE. Trimming took 3 bases from V and 6 from J; bases not matched to a gene: 12. The CDR3 is CASSALRQGDVDGYTF. The CDR3 bases are TGTGCCAGCAGCGCCCTAAGACAGGGGGATGTGGATGGCTACACCTTC.

The gene calls are TRBV6-5 and TRBJ2-5; 8 bases match TRBD1. Losses at the gene ends were 4 bases for V and 4 bases for J; bases not matched to a gene: 5. The CDR3 length is 14 residues. Germline lookup yields CDR1 MNHEY and CDR2 SVGAGI. The CDR3 region has the DNA TGTGCCAGCAGTTGGGGACAGGTTGCAGAGACCCAGTACTTC. It yields the protein CASSWGQVAETQYF.

This clone was found a few times. This chain connects TRBV29-1 to TRBJ2-4; 7 positions agree with TRBD1. CDR1 is SQVTM, CDR2 ANQGSEA, per germline. This CDR3 region has 14 residues. The trim removed 4 bases at V and 0 bases at J, leaving 3 bases unmatched. The CDR3 here is CSVARGRAKNIQYF. The CDR3 nucleotides are TGCAGCGTTGCTAGGGGGCGAGCCAAAAACATTCAGTACTTC.

The rearrangement links TRBV5-6 to TRBJ1-5; D is perhaps TRBD1 (5 bases). Per the germline V gene, CDR1 is SGHDT and CDR2 is YYEEEE. Trimming removed 6 bases at V and 10 bases at J, with 20 bases between. The CDR3 has 14 amino acids. CDR3 coding DNA: TGTGCCAGCACCCAGGGCCCCTCCCAAGGCCCCCAGCATTTT. It is translated as CASTQGPSQGPQHF.

This clone was counted a few times. V is TRBV6-1 and J is TRBJ2-1, with D perhaps TRBD1 (6 bases). The germline V gene encodes CDR1 MNHNS and CDR2 SASEGT. V dropped 6 bases and J dropped 8 bases, with 17 bases sitting between them. This CDR3 has 14 amino acids. The CDR3 region is CASSRGFGQDEQFF. In DNA, the CDR3 is TGTGCCAGCAGCAGGGGATTTGGGCAGGATGAGCAGTTCTTC.

This chain uses TRBV2 with TRBJ1-6, with 7 positions matching TRBD1. The CDR3 has 15 residues. CDR1 and CDR2 from the germline V gene are SNHLY and FYNNEI. V was pared by 6 bases and J by 0 bases, with 2 bases of the junction left unmatched. Here the CDR3 reads CASRTGSSYNSPLHF. The DNA of the CDR3 is TGTGCCAGCAGGACAGGGAGCTCCTATAATTCACCCCTCCACTTT.

This clone was counted only a few times. This chain uses TRBV29-1 with TRBJ2-1, with 13 bases that match TRBD2. Germline V CDR1 and CDR2: SQVTM, ANQGSEA. V gave up 7 bases and J gave up 4 bases; unmatched junction bases: 4. The CDR3 has 14 amino acids. CDR3 in DNA: TGCAGCGGGCGGACTAGCGGGGGTTACAATGAGCAGTTCTTC. Encoded protein: CSGRTSGGYNEQFF.

The rearrangement uses TRBV30 and TRBJ1-5; possibly TRBD1 for D (6 bases). The CDR3 is 14 amino acids. With 4 bases removed from V and 4 bases from J, the gap between germline ends came to 14 bases. The germline V gene encodes CDR1 GTSNPN and CDR2 SVGIG (reference sequence). CDR3 coding DNA: TGTGCCTGGAATACAGGGTTGAGTAATCAGCCCCAGCATTTT. The encoded protein is CAWNTGLSNQPQHF.

V is TRBV4-3 and J is TRBJ2-3, with TRBD2 matching 10 bases. This CDR3 region has 16 residues. Germline V gene sequence: CDR1 LGHNA, CDR2 YSLEER. V lost 1 base to trimming and J lost 5 bases; unmatched junction nucleotides: 6. CDR3: CASSQGERGGRDTQYF. The CDR3 bases are TGCGCCAGCAGCCAAGGGGAGCGGGGGGGCCGAGATACGCAGTATTTT.

This clone was found a few times. One end of the junction fails to match germline, which may point to a read error. The chain recombines TRBV7-9 with TRBJ2-5; D is perhaps TRBD2 (6 bases). CDR3 length: 15 residues. CDR1 SEHNR and CDR2 FQNEAQ come from the germline V gene (reference sequence). CDR3 sequence reads: CASTLGRRLQETQYF. The DNA of the CDR3 is TGTGCCAGCACCTTAGGGAGGAGACTTCAAGAGACCCAGTACTTC.

CDR3 in amino acids: CASRQGLMNTEAFF. The DNA of the CDR3 is TGTGCCAGCAGACAGGGGTTGATGAACACTGAAGCTTTCTTT. The V and J genes are TRBV7-9 and TRBJ1-1, with 7 bases fitting TRBD1. With V trimmed by 6 bases and J by 0 bases, 4 bases remained unmatched. The CDR3 consists of 14 residues. CDR1 is SEHNR and CDR2 is FQNEAQ in the germline V gene (reference sequence).

This chain connects TRBV9 to TRBJ1-6; TRBD1 is a possible D gene (6 bases). The CDR3 extends over 14 amino acids. Germline loops: CDR1 SGDLS, CDR2 YYNGEE. The V end was cut by 2 bases, the J end by 7 bases, with 10 bases between. The CDR3 nucleotides are TGTGCCAGCAGCGTCGGACAGCCAAATTCACCCCTCCACTTT. Protein product: CASSVGQPNSPLHF.

This chain connects TRBV5-1 to TRBJ2-1; TRBD2 is a possible D gene (7 bases). Germline V gene data show CDR1 as SGHRS and CDR2 as YFSETQ. This CDR3 is 14 amino acids long. V gave up 2 bases and J gave up 8 bases, with 14 bases separating them. CDR3 loop: CASSLSRGRDEQFF. The CDR3 DNA is TGCGCCAGCAGCTTATCGCGGGGGCGGGATGAGCAGTTCTTC.

The chain carries TRBV4-2 and TRBJ2-1; D possibly corresponds to TRBD2 (6 bases). The CDR3 runs to 16 residues. Germline CDR1 reads LGHNA; CDR2 reads YNFKEQ. Trimming took 5 bases from V and 7 from J, leaving 21 bases between them. This CDR3 reads CASSASVAGFLNEQFF. CDR3 in DNA: TGTGCCAGCAGCGCAAGCGTGGCGGGATTTTTGAATGAGCAGTTCTTC.

This rearrangement joins TRBV11-2 to TRBJ2-7; the match to TRBD2 covers 8 bases. CDR3 length equals 14 residues. Per germline, CDR1 SGHAT and CDR2 FQNNGV. J lost 0 bases, V lost 5 bases, and 3 bases had no gene match. CDR3: CASSPGGSSYEQYF. The CDR3 nucleotides are TGTGCCAGCAGCCCGGGGGGGAGCTCCTACGAGCAGTACTTC.

This clone has a handful of counts. V is TRBV30 and J is TRBJ2-3, with a weak D call TRBD2 (7 bases). There are 16 residues in the CDR3. V was pared by 1 base and J by 2 bases, with 16 bases between. The germline V gene has CDR1 GTSNPN and CDR2 SVGIG (reference sequence). The CDR3 spells CAWSAMRGGYTDTQYF. The CDR3 coding sequence is TGTGCCTGGAGTGCGATGAGGGGGGGGTACACAGATACGCAGTATTTT.

The CDR3 coding sequence is TGTGCCAGCAGCCCTGAACCGACAGCTAACTATGGCTACACCTTC. It specifies CASSPEPTANYGYTF. The chain carries TRBV5-6 and TRBJ1-2; possible D gene TRBD1, 5 bases. V was pared by 4 bases and J by 0 bases, with 13 bases between. The germline gives CDR1 SGHDT, CDR2 YYEEEE. This CDR3 spans 15 amino acids.

This clone was seen a handful of times. The chain employs TRBV18 and TRBJ2-2; 7 bases map to TRBD2. Germline assignment: CDR1 KGHSH and CDR2 LQKENI. The length of the CDR3 is 16 residues. V dropped 4 bases and J dropped 1; count of bases not matched to a gene: 6. CDR3 protein: CASSRESSGNTGELFF. DNA for the CDR3: TGTGCCAGCTCACGGGAATCTAGCGGGAACACCGGGGAGCTGTTTTTT.

V gene TRBV5-4 combines with J gene TRBJ1-1, with 7 bases fitting TRBD1. Trimming removed 4 bases from V and 8 bases from J; junction bases left unmatched: 14. From germline, CDR1 is SGHNT and CDR2 YYREEE (reference sequence). The CDR3 is made up of 15 amino acids. The CDR3 region has the DNA TGTGCCAGCAGCAATCGACAGGGAGGCAACGCCGAAGCTTTCTTT. It yields the protein CASSNRQGGNAEAFF.

V is TRBV18 and J is TRBJ1-1; D is unclear. Germline values: CDR1 KGHSH, CDR2 LQKENI. V lost 0 bases to trimming and J lost 5 bases, with 16 bases between them. The CDR3 runs 16 residues. In DNA form, the CDR3 reads TGTGCCAGCTCACCACCCGGTTTTGGCGGGGAAACTGAAGCTTTCTTT. It translates to CASSPPGFGGETEAFF. The full variable domain, its missing parts supplied by reference TRBV18 and TRBJ1-1, is NAGVMQNPRHLVRRRGQEARLRCSPMKGHSHVYWYRQLPEEGLKFMVYLQKENIIDESGMPKERFSAEFPKEGPSILRIQQVVRGDSAAYFCASSPPGFGGETEAFFGQGTRLTVV.

The chain is built from TRBV9 and TRBJ2-7, with 8 bases fitting TRBD1. Germline loops: CDR1 SGDLS, CDR2 YYNGEE. After removal of 4 bases from V and 1 base from J, the junction contained 7 bases not matched to a gene. The CDR3 spans 15 residues. CDR3 sequence reads: CASSLGQGQSYEQYF. The CDR3 DNA reads as TGTGCCAGCAGCCTCGGACAGGGACAGTCCTACGAGCAGTACTTC.

This chain links TRBV29-1 with TRBJ1-2; 7 bases match TRBD1. J was trimmed by 7 bases and V by 6 bases; bases with no gene match: 8. From germline, CDR1 is SQVTM and CDR2 ANQGSEA. The CDR3 is 12 amino acids. CDR3 residues: CSVERGTVGYTF. The CDR3 DNA reads as TGCAGCGTAGAACGCGGGACAGTTGGCTACACCTTC. The whole variable domain, remainder taken from reference TRBV29-1 and TRBJ1-2, is SAVISQKPSRDICQRGTSLTIQCQVDSQVTMMFWYRQQPGQSLTLIATANQGSEATYESGFVIDKFPISRPNLTFSTLTVSNMSPEDSSIYLCSVERGTVGYTFGSGTRLTVV.

V is TRBV30 and J is TRBJ1-2, with D possibly TRBD1 on 5 matching bases. CDR3 length: 14 amino acids. V was cut by 4 bases and J by 0 bases, with 12 bases left in between. The germline CDR1 and CDR2 sequences are GTSNPN and SVGIG (reference sequence). The CDR3 here is CAWIPGLANYGYTF. CDR3 coding DNA: TGTGCCTGGATCCCAGGGTTGGCTAACTATGGCTACACCTTC.

This clone appeared a few times. V is TRBV6-5 and J is TRBJ2-5; D uncertain. This CDR3 has 15 amino acids. Trimming took off 2 bases at V and 5 bases at J, with 15 bases between the two ends. The germline gives CDR1 MNHEY, CDR2 SVGAGI. DNA for the CDR3: TGTGCCAGCAGTTACGGAGCCTCTAACGGGGAGACCCAGTACTTC. Translation gives CASSYGASNGETQYF.